Included here is one T cell receptor (beta chain) sequence, with context. Antigen: not known. Being one base from a much bigger clone, this may be a read error. The record originates from a study of tumor-infiltrating lymphocytes in primary liver carcinoma. Study-level information: Samples produced roughly 3.65 to 8 million productive TCRbeta reads, comparable across tissue types.

General study results and limits: With p = 0.039, the top-250-clone fraction in tumors significantly exceeded that in blood.

Co-extraction yielded RNA and DNA from around 18-30 mg of unsorted bulk tissue. Each participant had primary liver carcinoma, and surgical resection was the treatment. The patients lived with chronic HBV infection and had not yet received any treatment. The template, about 540 ng total RNA, yielded TCR beta cDNA made with a constant-region primer. Three nested multiplex PCR rounds, a slightly modified ARM-PCR method, built the TCR beta libraries. TCRdb passed the multiplex PCR reads through MiXCR, listing each CDR3 protein once. This table holds more than 95,000 distinct CDR3 sequences, 82% found once. The sequenced material came from liver tumor tissue from sampling region 3. Indicated subset: tumor region T3, left-lateral pole. The TCR was taken from a man aged 35 to 55 with primary liver carcinoma and hepatitis B virus infection.

CDR3 in amino acids: CNAPHGGLDTQYF. The DNA for the CDR3 is TGCAATGCTCCCCACGGGGGGCTGGATACGCAGTATTTT. This chain connects TRBV20-1 to TRBJ2-3; TRBD2 might be the D (7 bases). Germline CDR1 reads DFQATT; CDR2 reads SNEGSKA (reference sequence). The CDR3 contains 13 residues.